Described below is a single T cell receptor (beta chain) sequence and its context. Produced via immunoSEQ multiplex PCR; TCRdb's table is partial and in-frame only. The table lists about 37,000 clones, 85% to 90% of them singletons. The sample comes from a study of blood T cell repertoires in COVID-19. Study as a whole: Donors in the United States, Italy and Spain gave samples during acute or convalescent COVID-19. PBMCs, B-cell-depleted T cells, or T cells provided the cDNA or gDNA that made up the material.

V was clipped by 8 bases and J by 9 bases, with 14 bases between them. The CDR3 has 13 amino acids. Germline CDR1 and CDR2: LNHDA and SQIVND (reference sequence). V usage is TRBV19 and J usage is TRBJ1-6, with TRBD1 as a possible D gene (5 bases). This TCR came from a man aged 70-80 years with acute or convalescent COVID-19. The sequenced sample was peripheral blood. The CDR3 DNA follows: TGTGCCAGTTCTCCGACGGGGGGTTCACCCCTCCACTTT. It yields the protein CASSPTGGSPLHF.